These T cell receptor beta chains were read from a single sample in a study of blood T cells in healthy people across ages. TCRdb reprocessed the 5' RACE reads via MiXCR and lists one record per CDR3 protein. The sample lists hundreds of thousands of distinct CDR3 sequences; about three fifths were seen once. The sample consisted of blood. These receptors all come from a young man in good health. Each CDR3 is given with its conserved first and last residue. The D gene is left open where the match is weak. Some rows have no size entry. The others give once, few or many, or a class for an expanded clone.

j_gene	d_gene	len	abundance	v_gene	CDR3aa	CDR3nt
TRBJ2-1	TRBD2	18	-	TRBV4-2	CASSPRGGWREGYNEQFF	TGTGCCAGCAGCCCCCGGGGAGGTTGGCGGGAGGGTTACAATGAGCAGTTCTTC
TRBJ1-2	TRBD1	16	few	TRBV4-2	CASSQESRGGDYGYTF	TGTGCCAGCAGCCAAGAGTCCCGAGGGGGCGACTATGGCTACACCTTC
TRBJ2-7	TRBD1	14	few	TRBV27	CASSISTGPYEQYF	TGTGCCAGCAGTATCTCGACAGGGCCCTACGAGCAGTACTTC
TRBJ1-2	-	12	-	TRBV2	CASTRPGRGYTF	TGTGCCAGCACCAGGCCCGGACGTGGCTACACCTTC
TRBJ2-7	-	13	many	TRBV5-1	CASSWDKAYEQYF	TGCGCCAGCAGCTGGGACAAAGCCTACGAGCAGTACTTC
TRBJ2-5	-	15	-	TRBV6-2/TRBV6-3	CASSRRRDFQETQYF	TGTGCCAGCAGTAGACGCCGGGACTTCCAAGAGACCCAGTACTTC
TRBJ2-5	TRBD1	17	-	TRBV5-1	CASLSGTGGVSSETQYF	TGCGCCTCGCTTTCGGGGACAGGGGGCGTCTCGTCAGAGACCCAGTACTTC
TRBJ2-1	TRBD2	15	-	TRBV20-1	CSAVTALAGGDEQFF	TGCAGTGCTGTGACAGCCCTAGCGGGAGGAGATGAGCAGTTCTTC
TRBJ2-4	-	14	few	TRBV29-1	CSVEDGRAPAIQYF	TGCAGCGTTGAAGATGGCCGTGCACCGGCGATTCAGTACTTC
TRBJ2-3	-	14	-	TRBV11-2	CASSLRLSGNTRYF	TGTGCCAGCAGCTTAAGGCTCAGCGGAAATACGCGGTATTTT
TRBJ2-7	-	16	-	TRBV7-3	CASINHRGTLIYEQYF	TGTGCCAGCATCAACCACCGCGGGACTCTAATATACGAGCAGTACTTC
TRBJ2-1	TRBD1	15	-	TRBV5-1	CASSYRGISYNEQFF	TGCGCCAGCAGCTACAGGGGGATCTCCTACAATGAGCAGTTCTTC
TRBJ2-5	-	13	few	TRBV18	CASSPPSQETQYF	TGTGCCAGCTCACCGCCAAGCCAAGAGACCCAGTACTTC
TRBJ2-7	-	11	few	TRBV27	CASIIKYEQYF	TGTGCCAGCATTATAAAATACGAGCAGTACTTC
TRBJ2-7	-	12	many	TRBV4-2	CASSQGVGEQYF	TGTGCCAGCAGCCAAGGCGTTGGCGAGCAGTACTTC
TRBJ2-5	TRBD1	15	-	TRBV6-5	CASRPGQGIQETQYF	TGTGCCAGCAGACCGGGACAGGGAATTCAAGAGACCCAGTACTTC
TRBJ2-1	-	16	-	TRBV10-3	CAISESNRRAGKEQFF	TGTGCCATCAGTGAGTCGAACCGCAGGGCTGGTAAGGAGCAGTTCTTC
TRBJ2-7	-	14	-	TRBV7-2	CASGSDRYTYEQYF	TGTGCCAGCGGCTCGGACAGATACACCTACGAACAGTACTTC
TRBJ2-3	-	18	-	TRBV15	CANSRDPSGVGITDTQYF	TGTGCCAACAGCAGAGATCCCTCGGGAGTAGGTATCACAGATACGCAGTATTTT
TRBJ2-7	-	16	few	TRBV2	CASSEGARVLFYEQYF	TGTGCCAGCAGTGAGGGGGCCAGGGTACTTTTCTACGAGCAGTACTTC
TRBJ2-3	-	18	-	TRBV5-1	CASSLDLTTRASTDTQYF	TGCGCCAGCAGCTTGGACTTGACCACGAGGGCTAGCACAGATACGCAGTATTTT
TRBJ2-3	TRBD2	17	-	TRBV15	CATSRVIAGVGTDTQYF	TGTGCCACCAGCAGAGTAATAGCGGGGGTTGGCACAGATACGCAGTATTTT
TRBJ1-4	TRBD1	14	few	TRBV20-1	CSARHGTGNEKLFF	TGCAGTGCTAGACATGGGACAGGGAATGAAAAACTGTTTTTT
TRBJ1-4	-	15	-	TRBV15	CATKPNGGNNEKLFF	TGTGCCACGAAGCCAAACGGGGGGAATAATGAAAAACTGTTTTTT
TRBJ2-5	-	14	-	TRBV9	CASSVGAAAETQYF	TGTGCCAGCAGCGTAGGGGCAGCAGCAGAGACCCAGTACTTC
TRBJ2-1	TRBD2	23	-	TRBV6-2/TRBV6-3	CASSYPSSSGALSRGLSYNEQFF	TGTGCCAGCAGTTATCCCTCGTCTAGCGGGGCTCTTAGCAGGGGATTATCCTACAATGAGCAGTTCTTC
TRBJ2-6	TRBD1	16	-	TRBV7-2	CASSPLGQAGANVLTF	TGTGCCAGCAGCCCCCTCGGACAGGCTGGTGCCAACGTCCTGACTTTC
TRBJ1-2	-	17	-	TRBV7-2	CASSLGGTAEVSYGYTF	TGTGCCAGCAGCTTAGGTGGGACCGCAGAGGTTTCCTATGGCTACACCTTC